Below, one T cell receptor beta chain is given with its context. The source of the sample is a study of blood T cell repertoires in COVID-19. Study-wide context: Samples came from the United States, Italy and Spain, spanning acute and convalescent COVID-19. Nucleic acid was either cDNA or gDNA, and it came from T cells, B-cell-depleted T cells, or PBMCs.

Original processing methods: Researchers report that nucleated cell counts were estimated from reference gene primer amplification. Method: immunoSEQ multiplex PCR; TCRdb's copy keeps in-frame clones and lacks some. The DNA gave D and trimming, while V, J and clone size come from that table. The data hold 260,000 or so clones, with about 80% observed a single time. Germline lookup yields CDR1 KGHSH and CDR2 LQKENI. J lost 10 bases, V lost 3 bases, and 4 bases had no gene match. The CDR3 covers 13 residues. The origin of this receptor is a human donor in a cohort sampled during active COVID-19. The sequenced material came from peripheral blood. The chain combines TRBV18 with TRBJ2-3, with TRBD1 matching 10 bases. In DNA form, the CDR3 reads TGTGCCAGCTCACCTAGGGACAGGGGATCGCAGTATTTT. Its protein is CASSPRDRGSQYF.